The 8 T cell receptor beta chains below were found in one sample sequenced in a study of cytomegalovirus exposure and HLA in healthy donors. The protocol was immunoSEQ multiplex PCR, while the TCRdb copy is restricted to in-frame clones and leaves out a portion. The sample shows more than 200,000 clones, about nine tenths of them seen only once. The sequencing sample was made of PBMCs. These receptors originate from a woman in her twenties or thirties in good health and CMV-seronegative.

The chain is built from TRBV4-1 and TRBJ2-7; a possible D gene is TRBD2 (6 bases). This CDR3 has 14 amino acids. V gave up 5 bases and J gave up 1 base, with 12 bases separating them. Germline V gene lookup returns CDR1 MGHRA and CDR2 YSYEKL. CDR3 region: CASSGPGTSYEQYF. DNA of the CDR3: TGCGCCAGCAGCGGTCCGGGGACTTCCTACGAGCAGTACTTC.

This chain connects TRBV2 to TRBJ2-2; 9 bases match TRBD2. The CDR3 has 17 residues. CDR1 and CDR2 from the germline V gene are SNHLY and FYNNEI. Unmatched junction bases numbered 12, after V lost 4 bases and J lost 6 bases. The CDR3 DNA sequence: TGTGCCAGCAGTGCCCCGGGACTAGCTATAGCTCCCGGGGAGCTGTTTTTT. Translating gives CASSAPGLAIAPGELFF. Supplemented by reference TRBV2 and TRBJ2-2, the full variable domain reads EPEVTQTPSHQVTQMGQEVILRCVPISNHLYFYWYRQILGQKVEFLVSFYNNEISEKSEIFDDQFSVERPDGSNFTLKIRSTKLEDSAMYFCASSAPGLAIAPGELFFGEGSRLTVL.

The chain has TRBV10-3 and TRBJ2-2, with no clear D. CDR3 length equals 13 residues. Germline CDR1 is ENHRY and CDR2 is SYGVKD. V was trimmed by 7 bases and J by 3 bases, leaving 9 bases between them. The CDR3 DNA reads TGTGCCATCACCCCGACCGACACCGGGGAGCTGTTTTTT. Encoded protein: CAITPTDTGELFF.

A word on this clone: Distinct nucleotide sequences in the sample also encode this CDR3. This rearrangement joins TRBV19 to TRBJ2-7, with 10 bases matching TRBD1. There are 15 residues in the CDR3. The V gene end was trimmed by 1 base and the J gene end by 2 bases; junction bases not matched to a gene: 2. Germline lookup yields CDR1 LNHDA and CDR2 SQIVND (reference sequence). CDR3 sequence: CASSIGTGGTYEQYF. CDR3 bases: TGTGCCAGTAGTATAGGGACAGGGGGTACCTACGAGCAGTACTTC.

The V and J genes are TRBV9 and TRBJ2-2; 8 positions match TRBD2. With V trimmed by 1 base and J by 5 bases, 4 bases remained unmatched. The CDR3 is made up of 15 amino acids. Germline CDR1 is SGDLS and CDR2 is YYNGEE. The CDR3 here is CASSVMGLVTGELFF. In DNA, the CDR3 is TGTGCCAGCAGCGTAATGGGACTAGTAACCGGGGAGCTGTTTTTT.

The chain is built from TRBV4-1 and TRBJ2-7; D ambiguous. CDR3 length equals 14 residues. Between the trimmed V and J ends, which lost 1 base and 3 bases, there was a span of 10 bases. The germline V gene has CDR1 MGHRA and CDR2 YSYEKL. CDR3 DNA sequence: TGCGCCAGCAGCCAAGTCGCGGTCAGCTACGAGCAGTACTTC. Encoded protein: CASSQVAVSYEQYF.

The rearrangement joins TRBV19 to TRBJ2-7; D tentatively reads TRBD1 or TRBD2 (5 bases each). V was trimmed by 3 bases and J by 5 bases, leaving 11 bases between them. Germline V CDR1 and CDR2: LNHDA, SQIVND (reference sequence). The CDR3 extends over 13 amino acids. The DNA of the CDR3 is TGTGCCAGTAGTATGGGGCCCGGGAACGAGCAGTACTTC. Its translation is CASSMGPGNEQYF.

V usage is TRBV25-1 and J usage is TRBJ2-2; weak D call: TRBD1 (6 bases). V dropped 6 bases and J dropped 4 bases, with 9 bases sitting between them. The length of the CDR3 is 13 residues. The germline CDR1 and CDR2 sequences are MGHDK and SYGVNS. The CDR3 spells CASRQGPTGELFF. The CDR3 nucleotides are TGTGCCAGCAGGCAGGGGCCCACCGGGGAGCTGTTTTTT.